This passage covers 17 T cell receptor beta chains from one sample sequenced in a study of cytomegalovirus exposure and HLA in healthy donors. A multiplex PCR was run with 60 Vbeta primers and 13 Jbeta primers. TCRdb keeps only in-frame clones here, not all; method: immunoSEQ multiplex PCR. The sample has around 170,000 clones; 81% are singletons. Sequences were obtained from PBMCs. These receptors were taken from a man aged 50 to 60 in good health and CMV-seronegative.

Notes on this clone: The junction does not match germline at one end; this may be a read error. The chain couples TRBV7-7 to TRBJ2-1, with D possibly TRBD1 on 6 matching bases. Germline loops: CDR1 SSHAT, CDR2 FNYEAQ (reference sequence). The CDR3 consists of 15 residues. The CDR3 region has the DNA TGTGCTAGCAGCTTGGGGGCCTTCGCGTACAATGAGCAGTTCTTC. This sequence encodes CASSLGAFAYNEQFF.

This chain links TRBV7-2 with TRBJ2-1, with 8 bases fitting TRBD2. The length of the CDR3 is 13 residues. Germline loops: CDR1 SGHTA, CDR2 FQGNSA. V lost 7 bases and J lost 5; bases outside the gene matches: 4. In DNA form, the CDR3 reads TGTGCCAGCAAGCGGGGGCCCAACAATGAGCAGTTCTTC. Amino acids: CASKRGPNNEQFF.

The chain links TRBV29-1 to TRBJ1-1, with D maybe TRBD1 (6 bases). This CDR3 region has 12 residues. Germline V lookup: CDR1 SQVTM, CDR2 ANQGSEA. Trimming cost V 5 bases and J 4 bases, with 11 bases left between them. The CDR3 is CSVNRVGTEAFF. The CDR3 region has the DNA TGCAGCGTTAACAGGGTCGGCACTGAAGCTTTCTTT.

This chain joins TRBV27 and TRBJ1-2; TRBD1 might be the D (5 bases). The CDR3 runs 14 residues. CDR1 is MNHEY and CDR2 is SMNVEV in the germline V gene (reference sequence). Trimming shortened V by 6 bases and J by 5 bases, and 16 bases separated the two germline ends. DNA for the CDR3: TGTGCCAGCAGCGGTACCGTGGGGGGATATGGCTACACCTTC. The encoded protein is CASSGTVGGYGYTF.

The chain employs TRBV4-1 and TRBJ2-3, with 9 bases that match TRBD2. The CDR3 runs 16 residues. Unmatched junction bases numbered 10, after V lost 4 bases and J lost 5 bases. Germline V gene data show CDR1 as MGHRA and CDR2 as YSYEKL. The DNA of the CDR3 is TGCGCCAGCAGCCCCTTGGTTAGCGGGGGATTAGATACGCAGTATTTT. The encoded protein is CASSPLVSGGLDTQYF.

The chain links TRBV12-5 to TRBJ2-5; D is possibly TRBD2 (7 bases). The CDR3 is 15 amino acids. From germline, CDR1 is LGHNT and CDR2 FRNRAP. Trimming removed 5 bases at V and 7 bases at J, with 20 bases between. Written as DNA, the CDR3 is TGTGCTAGTGGTCCCTGGGGCGGGGGCTTGGGGACCCAGTACTTC. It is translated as CASGPWGGGLGTQYF.

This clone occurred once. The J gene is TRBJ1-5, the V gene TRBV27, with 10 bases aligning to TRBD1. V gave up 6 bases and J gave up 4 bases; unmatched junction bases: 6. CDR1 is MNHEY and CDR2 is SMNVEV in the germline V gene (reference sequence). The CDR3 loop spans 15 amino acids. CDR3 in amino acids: CASRWGQGKNQPQHF. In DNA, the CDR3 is TGTGCCAGCAGGTGGGGACAGGGGAAAAATCAGCCCCAGCATTTT.

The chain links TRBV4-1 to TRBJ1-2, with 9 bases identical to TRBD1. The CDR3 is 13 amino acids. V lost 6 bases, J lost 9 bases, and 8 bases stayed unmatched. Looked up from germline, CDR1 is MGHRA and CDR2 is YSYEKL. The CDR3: CASRRPGQGSYTF. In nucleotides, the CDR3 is TGCGCCAGCAGGAGACCGGGACAGGGAAGCTACACCTTC.

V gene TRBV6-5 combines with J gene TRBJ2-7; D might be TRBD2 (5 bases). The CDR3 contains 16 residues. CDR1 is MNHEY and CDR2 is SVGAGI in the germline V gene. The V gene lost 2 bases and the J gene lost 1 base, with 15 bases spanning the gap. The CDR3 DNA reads TGTGCCAGCAGTTACCGGGTATCGGGAACTTCCTACGAGCAGTACTTC. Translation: CASSYRVSGTSYEQYF.

For the CDR3, the DNA is TGTGCCAGCAGCGGGGGACAGGGGGGTGAAAAACTGTTTTTT. This gives the protein CASSGGQGGEKLFF. The chain is built from TRBV9 and TRBJ1-4; 11 bases are shared with TRBD1. The CDR3 loop spans 14 amino acids. The germline gives CDR1 SGDLS, CDR2 YYNGEE. The trim removed 3 bases at V and 7 bases at J, leaving 2 bases unmatched.

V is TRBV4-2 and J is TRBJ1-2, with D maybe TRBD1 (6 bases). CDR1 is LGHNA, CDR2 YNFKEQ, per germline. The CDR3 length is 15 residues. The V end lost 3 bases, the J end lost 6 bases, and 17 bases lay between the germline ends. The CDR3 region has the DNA TGTGCCAGCAGCCAGTCAGAGGGGGTTGATGATGGCTACACCTTC. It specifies CASSQSEGVDDGYTF.

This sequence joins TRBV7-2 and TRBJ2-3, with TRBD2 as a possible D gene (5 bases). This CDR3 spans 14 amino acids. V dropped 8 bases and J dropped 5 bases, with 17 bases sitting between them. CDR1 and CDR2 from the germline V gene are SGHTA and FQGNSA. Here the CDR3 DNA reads TGTGCCAGCCACGGAGCGGTCCCACGAGATACGCAGTATTTT. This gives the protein CASHGAVPRDTQYF. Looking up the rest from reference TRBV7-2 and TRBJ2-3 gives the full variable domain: GAGVSQSPSNKVTEKGKDVELRCDPISGHTALYWYRQSLGQGLEFLIYFQGNSAPDKSGLPSDRFSAERTGGSVSTLTIQRTQQEDSAVYLCASHGAVPRDTQYFGPGTRLTVL.

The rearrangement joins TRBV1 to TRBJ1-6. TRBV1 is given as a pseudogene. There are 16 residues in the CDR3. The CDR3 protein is CTPIKRGLTYNSPLHF. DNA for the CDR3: TGCACCCCTATCAAGAGAGGGTTGACCTATAATTCACCCCTCCACTTT.

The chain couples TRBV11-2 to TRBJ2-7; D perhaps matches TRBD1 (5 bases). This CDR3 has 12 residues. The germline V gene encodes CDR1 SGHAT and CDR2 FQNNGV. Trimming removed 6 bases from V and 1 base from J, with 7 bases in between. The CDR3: CASSSGSYEQYF. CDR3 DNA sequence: TGTGCCAGCAGTTCAGGGTCCTACGAGCAGTACTTC.

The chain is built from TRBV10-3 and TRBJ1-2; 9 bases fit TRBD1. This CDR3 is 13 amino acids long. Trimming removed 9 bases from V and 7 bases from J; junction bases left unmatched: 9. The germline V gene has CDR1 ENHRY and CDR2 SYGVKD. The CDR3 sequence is CAITGDRASGYTF. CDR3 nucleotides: TGTGCCATTACCGGGGACAGGGCTTCTGGCTACACCTTC.

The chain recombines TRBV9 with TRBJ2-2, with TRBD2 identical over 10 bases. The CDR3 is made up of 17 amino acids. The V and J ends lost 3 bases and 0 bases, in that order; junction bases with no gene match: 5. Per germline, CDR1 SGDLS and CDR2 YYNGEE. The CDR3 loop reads CASSGSGGAANTGELFF. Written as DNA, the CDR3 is TGTGCCAGCAGCGGGAGCGGGGGGGCCGCGAACACCGGGGAGCTGTTTTTT.

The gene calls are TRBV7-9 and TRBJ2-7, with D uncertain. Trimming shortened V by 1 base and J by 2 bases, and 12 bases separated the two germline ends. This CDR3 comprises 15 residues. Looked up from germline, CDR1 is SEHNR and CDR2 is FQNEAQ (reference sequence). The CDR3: CASSLDSSTAYEQYF. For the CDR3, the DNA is TGTGCCAGCAGCTTAGATAGTAGCACCGCCTACGAGCAGTACTTC.